The next 16 T cell receptor beta chains were all read from a single sample in a study of T cells after yellow fever vaccination. TCRdb redid the calling of the 5' RACE reads with MiXCR, one entry per CDR3 protein. The sample consists of around 500,000 distinct CDR3 sequences, 20% to 25% of them appearing once. The source was PBMCs, collected around 3 weeks after the first yellow fever vaccination. Source of these receptors: a man between 18 and 29 years old who received the YFV17D yellow fever vaccine.

This clonotype has more than one count but fewer than ten. V and J are TRBV5-1 and TRBJ1-1, with 9 positions matching TRBD1. V trimming: 4 bases; J trimming: 2 bases; junction bases outside the gene matches: 6. The CDR3 loop spans 15 amino acids. The germline CDR1 and CDR2 sequences are SGHRS and YFSETQ. CDR3 in amino acids: CASSEQGAGNTEAFF. The CDR3, as DNA: TGCGCCAGCAGCGAACAGGGGGCAGGTAACACTGAAGCTTTCTTT.

V gene TRBV5-4 combines with J gene TRBJ2-1; no firm D call. Germline CDR1 reads SGHNT; CDR2 reads YYREEE (reference sequence). Trimming removed 6 bases at V and 8 bases at J, with 15 bases between. The CDR3 contains 13 residues. CDR3 bases: TGTGCCAGCACCGAAAGAGGACCACATGAGCAGTTCTTC. It codes for CASTERGPHEQFF.

In its sample, this clonotype was seen a few times. J is TRBJ2-2 and V is TRBV29-1; D unclear. The CDR3 sequence is 14 residues long. Trimming left V 4 bases short and J 6 bases short, with 15 bases between. Per the germline V gene, CDR1 is SQVTM and CDR2 is ANQGSEA. CDR3 in DNA: TGCAGCGTTGCGTCAGACATTCCACCCGGGGAGCTGTTTTTT. This translates into CSVASDIPPGELFF.

This clonotype appeared a few times. The chain carries TRBV6-1 and TRBJ2-2, with D possibly being TRBD1 (6 bases). Germline CDR1 MNHNS, CDR2 SASEGT. The V end was cut by 6 bases, the J end by 1 base, with 9 bases between. This CDR3 contains 14 residues. DNA of the CDR3: TGTGCCAGCAGGAGGACAGTGAACACCGGGGAGCTGTTTTTT. Its protein is CASRRTVNTGELFF.

This clonotype appeared a few times. CDR3 bases: TGTGCCAGCGTTCCTTCGTACATACTCCGGTACAATGAGCAGTTCTTC. Its protein product is CASVPSYILRYNEQFF. V usage is TRBV5-6 and J usage is TRBJ2-1; D not certain. The CDR3 runs 16 residues. Trimming shortened V by 7 bases and J by 4 bases, and 21 bases separated the two germline ends. Germline V gives CDR1 SGHDT, CDR2 YYEEEE.

V gene TRBV29-1 combines with J gene TRBJ1-2; possible D gene TRBD1, 6 bases. CDR1 SQVTM and CDR2 ANQGSEA come from the germline V gene. With 6 bases removed from V and 1 base from J, the gap between germline ends came to 15 bases. CDR3 length: 14 amino acids. The DNA of the CDR3 is TGCAGCGTCACCGGGGCAGGGGTTAACTATGGCTACACCTTC. It yields the protein CSVTGAGVNYGYTF.

The chain combines TRBV4-1 with TRBJ2-2; D is possibly TRBD1 (6 bases). CDR1 and CDR2 from the germline V gene are MGHRA and YSYEKL. Deletions cut 4 bases from V and 2 bases from J, with 14 bases between. The CDR3 is 16 residues long. CDR3 sequence (DNA): TGCGCCAGCAGCCCCTGGGCAGGGGATAACACCGGGGAGCTGTTTTTT. Protein: CASSPWAGDNTGELFF.

This clonotype was seen at least ten times. The CDR3: CASSQVRVETQYF. The CDR3 bases are TGTGCCAGCAGCCAAGTCAGGGTCGAGACCCAGTACTTC. The chain combines TRBV4-2 with TRBJ2-5; the D gene is possibly TRBD1 (5 bases). CDR3 size: 13 residues. V lost 1 base, J lost 5 bases, and 8 bases lay in between. CDR1 and CDR2 from the germline V gene are LGHNA and YNFKEQ.

V and J are TRBV28 and TRBJ1-2, with no clear D. Germline CDR1 is MDHEN and CDR2 is SYDVKM. V was trimmed by 2 bases and J by 4 bases, leaving 11 bases between them. The length of the CDR3 is 14 residues. CDR3: CASSLEVSFYGYTF. DNA for the CDR3: TGTGCCAGCAGTTTAGAGGTCAGCTTCTATGGCTACACCTTC.

DNA for the CDR3: TGTGCCAGCCCCAGTAAGGAGGGGAATTCACCCCTCCACTTT. Protein: CASPSKEGNSPLHF. The genes are TRBV2 and TRBJ1-6; tentative D call: TRBD1 (5 bases). Trimming shortened V by 8 bases and J by 7 bases, and 15 bases separated the two germline ends. This CDR3 spans 14 amino acids. Germline assignment: CDR1 SNHLY and CDR2 FYNNEI.

The sample holds a few counts of this clonotype. The chain uses TRBV7-3 and TRBJ2-5; 8 positions match TRBD1. This CDR3 has 13 residues. Unmatched junction bases numbered 4, after V lost 5 bases and J lost 5 bases. CDR1 is SGHTA and CDR2 is FQGTGA in the germline V gene. The CDR3 here is CASSDRGYETQYF. CDR3 bases: TGTGCCAGCAGCGACAGGGGTTATGAGACCCAGTACTTC.

This clonotype was seen only a few times. CDR3 protein: CASSPGRGKNEQFF. DNA of the CDR3: TGTGCCAGCTCACCAGGGAGGGGGAAAAATGAGCAGTTCTTC. V gene TRBV18 combines with J gene TRBJ2-1; a weak D match, TRBD2 (7 bases). The CDR3 covers 14 residues. V was trimmed by 2 bases and J by 7 bases, leaving 12 bases between them. CDR1 is KGHSH, CDR2 LQKENI, per germline.

The chain uses TRBV18 and TRBJ1-6; D uncertain. Trimming removed 0 bases at V and 6 bases at J, with 3 bases between. CDR1 and CDR2 from the germline V gene are KGHSH and LQKENI. The length of the CDR3 is 13 residues. CDR3 bases: TGTGCCAGCTCACCACCTCTTAATTCACCCCTCCACTTT. Translation gives CASSPPLNSPLHF. Drawing the rest from reference TRBV18 and TRBJ1-6, the complete variable domain is NAGVMQNPRHLVRRRGQEARLRCSPMKGHSHVYWYRQLPEEGLKFMVYLQKENIIDESGMPKERFSAEFPKEGPSILRIQQVVRGDSAAYFCASSPPLNSPLHFGNGTRLTVT.

This rearrangement joins TRBV19 to TRBJ2-5, with TRBD1 matching 8 bases. V dropped 5 bases and J dropped 2; count of bases not matched to a gene: 7. Germline CDR1 and CDR2: LNHDA and SQIVND (reference sequence). This CDR3 contains 15 residues. The CDR3 region is CASSPDRAWQETQYF. Here the CDR3 DNA reads TGTGCCAGTAGTCCGGACAGGGCTTGGCAAGAGACCCAGTACTTC.

This clonotype was detected a few times. The V gene is TRBV25-1, the J gene TRBJ2-2; D is unclear. V was shortened by 6 bases and J by 4 bases, with 6 bases between the two germline ends. CDR3 size: 12 residues. Germline CDR1 MGHDK, CDR2 SYGVNS. CDR3 in DNA: TGTGCCAGCAGAATGCCCACCGGGGAGCTGTTTTTT. Protein: CASRMPTGELFF.

This clonotype has only one observation. Germline is not matched at one junction end, which may reflect a read error. The V gene is TRBV20-1, the J gene TRBJ2-2; D possibly matches TRBD1 or TRBD2 (5 bases each). The CDR3 consists of 14 residues. Germline V lookup: CDR1 DFQATT, CDR2 SNEGSKA (reference sequence). The CDR3 nucleotides read TGCAGTGCTAGTGATCTTAGGGGCACCGGGGAGCTGCTTTTT. Translated: CSASDLRGTGELLF.